This T cell receptor (beta chain) was identified during a study of T cells expressing NK-cell markers (dated by TCRdb to 2020 to 2022). Study-wide context: In sorted CD3+CD56+NKG2C+, CD3+CD56+NKG2C- and CD3+CD56-NKG2C+ T-cell subsets from eight donors, TCR beta-chain repertoires were profiled. Among the eight sequenced donors, seven were HCMV-seropositive and one was HCMV-seronegative. All eight donors whose samples were sequenced were randomly selected healthy volunteers, three of them men and five women. Sequencing of the libraries produced 2 x 150 bp reads on Illumina HiSeq 2000/2500, MiSeq or NextSeq. Paper-wide results and their limitations: In more than 5 donors, the dominant CD3+CD56+NKG2C+ clonotypes ranked among the top 10 CD8+ clonotypes, making up about 1.0-7.5% of CD8+ T cells. Whether the expanded NKG2C-expressing T cell clones were specific for HCMV antigens remained unclear. Those dominant clonotypes were again the most abundant among CD3+CD56-NKG2C+ cells in a few donors, at roughly 28.3-65%.

The data were produced on an Illumina HiSeq 2000. The TCR beta cDNA libraries were made using 5'RACE template switching, a step that added both a universal primer site and unique molecular identifiers. cDNA synthesis was primed from the TCR beta constant segment, followed by two successive PCR amplification steps. The paper's data handling went like this. Reads were demultiplexed and grouped by UMI with MIGEC, and clonotypes were assembled and quantified with MiTCR. To exclude erroneous sequences, only TCR cDNA sequences supported by at least two reads were retained. Downstream repertoire analysis used the tcR package, and clonotypes were matched across fractions by CDR3 nucleotide sequence plus V segment. VDJmatch was used to annotate antigen specificity against VDJdb, with one amino acid substitution in CDR3 allowed. TCRdb reprocessed the raw reads; every CDR3 protein sequence is a single record, and DNA is not supplied. What appears here as the V and J calls and clone size reflects TCRdb's work, not the paper's. The sample table gives roughly 280,000 distinct CDR3 sequences. The ten largest account for about 0.4% of the sample.

About this clonotype itself: This receptor's antigen is unknown.

To determine HCMV serostatus, a commercial ELISA kit was used to detect HCMV-specific IgG in serum. Ficoll density gradient centrifugation was used to isolate peripheral blood mononuclear cells from blood. The CDR3, cysteine through phenylalanine, is 17 amino acids long. This entry has no DNA. The source is a young man in good health. Donor details come from another sample of the same person, matched by shared clones. The rearrangement joined TRBV12-3 or TRBV12-4 to TRBJ2-5; TCRdb designates TRBD2, a call that cannot be tested without DNA. The sample consisted of blood T cells: a sorted CD56 or NKG2C T cell subset, CD4+ or CD8+ T cells, or bulk PBMC T cells (not recorded which). The CDR3 region reads CASRRLAGAGRQETQYF.